This TCR beta chain was sequenced for a study of cytomegalovirus exposure and HLA in healthy donors. The wider study: The approximately 110 validation repertoires used the same platform as the roughly 670 first-cohort repertoires, a later analysis reported. Study findings and constraints: The study recorded 160 or so TCR beta chains that were cytomegalovirus-associated.

V was trimmed by 3 bases and J by 0 bases, leaving 15 bases between them. The germline V gene encodes CDR1 MGHRA and CDR2 YSYEKL. The CDR3 runs to 17 residues. Turning to this clone: Its antigen is unknown.

The donors were part of the validation cohort, which consisted of roughly 110 subjects and was separate from the first cohort of under 850 subjects. The protocol was immunoSEQ multiplex PCR, while the TCRdb copy is restricted to in-frame clones and leaves out a portion. The repertoire includes some 240,000 clones, around 87% of them detected once, and about 2% sits in the top ten. The clonotype originates from a woman aged 18-29 years in good health and CMV-seropositive. J is TRBJ2-4 and V is TRBV4-1, with a weak D call TRBD2 (5 bases). Input material: PBMCs. The CDR3 DNA sequence: TGCGCCAGCAGCCACCTTACTAGAGCACTAGCCAAAAACATTCAGTACTTC. Translated, it gives CASSHLTRALAKNIQYF.